A few counts support the clone carrying this T cell receptor (beta chain). What it binds is unknown. MiXCR, run by TCRdb on the 5' RACE reads, gives a single entry per CDR3 protein. The table has some 490,000 distinct CDR3 sequences, 15% to 20% seen once. The data originate from a study of T-cell memory formation after mild COVID-19. Study summary: Largely donor-specific sequence clusters came from a couple of donors. Notes on the study in general: Clonal second-wave expansions that peaked on day 37 had unconfirmed SARS-CoV-2 specificity. Later expanders leaned CD4+, whereas clones that contracted between day 15 and 85 were balanced CD4/CD8. The appearance of some responding clones in pre-infection memory suggested that cross-reactive memory joined.

Germline CDR1 is SGHKS and CDR2 is YYEKEE (reference sequence). The CDR3 is 15 residues long. V was cut by 1 base and J by 4 bases, with 14 bases left in between. The chain is built from TRBV5-5 and TRBJ2-5; the D gene is possibly TRBD1 (5 bases). Sequencing was performed on PBMCs or a T cell subset sorted from them (not recorded which). This receptor was identified in an adult woman who had mild COVID-19 (a few samples of this study predate the infection). Cell type and time point are not known. CDR3 coding DNA: TGTGCCAGCAGCTTGCAAGGGGTTCGAGGAGAGACCCAGTACTTC. This gives the protein CASSLQGVRGETQYF.